These 29 T cell receptor beta chains originate from one sample sequenced in a study of T cell repertoires in cytomegalovirus infection. MiXCR, applied by TCRdb to the reads, yields one record per CDR3 protein. The table has about 180,000 distinct CDR3 sequences, 13% to 15% seen once. The sample consisted of PBMCs. All receptors come from a human donor in good health (CMV status not recorded). Some clones in this sample may be carry-over from other donors' samples.

This clonotype was seen many times. This sequence joins TRBV7-3 and TRBJ2-3; D ambiguous. Per the germline V gene, CDR1 is SGHTA and CDR2 is FQGTGA. The CDR3 sequence is 13 residues long. V was cut by 7 bases and J by 3 bases, with 11 bases left in between. The CDR3 coding sequence is TGTGCCAGCACCGCCGGAATAACAGATACGCAGTATTTT. This gives the protein CASTAGITDTQYF.

This clonotype was seen repeatedly, ten times or more. V gene TRBV7-8 combines with J gene TRBJ1-5; the D gene is possibly TRBD1 (6 bases). V dropped 5 bases and J dropped 3 bases, with 14 bases sitting between them. CDR1 is SGHVS and CDR2 is FQNEAQ in the germline V gene. The CDR3 runs 15 residues. The DNA for the CDR3 is TGTGCCAGCAGCCCGCGGGGGCAACTCAATCAGCCCCAGCATTTT. It yields the protein CASSPRGQLNQPQHF. Filled out from reference TRBV7-8 and TRBJ1-5, the complete variable domain reads GAGVSQSPRYKVAKRGQDVALRCDPISGHVSLFWYQQALGQGPEFLTYFQNEAQLDKSGLPSDRFFAERPEGSVSTLKIQRTQQEDSAVYLCASSPRGQLNQPQHFGDGTRLSIL.

DNA of the CDR3: TGTGCCAGCTCCCACCGGGAGGCCTACGAGCAGTACTTC. Translation: CASSHREAYEQYF. This sequence joins TRBV7-9 and TRBJ2-7, with TRBD2 identical over 7 bases. With 8 bases clipped from V and 2 bases from J, the junction kept 6 bases outside the gene matches. CDR3 length equals 13 residues. Germline V CDR1 and CDR2: SEHNR, FQNEAQ (reference sequence). Full variable domain (remainder filled in from reference TRBV7-9 and TRBJ2-7): DTGVSQNPRHKITKRGQNVTFRCDPISEHNRLYWYRQTLGQGPEFLTYFQNEAQLEKSRLLSDRFSAERPKGSFSTLEIQRTEQGDSAMYLCASSHREAYEQYFGPGTRLTVT.

This clonotype was counted at least ten times. J is TRBJ2-1 and V is TRBV11-2; D is perhaps TRBD1 (6 bases). Trimming took 6 bases from V and 5 from J, leaving 11 bases between them. CDR1 is SGHAT, CDR2 FQNNGV, per germline. This CDR3 contains 13 residues. The CDR3 sequence: CASSFDRNNEQFF. The CDR3 bases are TGTGCCAGCAGTTTTGACAGGAACAATGAGCAGTTCTTC.

This clonotype was seen at least ten times. CDR3: CASSREGPSMNTEAFF. The DNA for the CDR3 is TGTGCCAGCAGCAGAGAAGGGCCCAGTATGAACACTGAAGCTTTCTTT. The genes are TRBV7-3 and TRBJ1-1; D not resolved. Germline V gives CDR1 SGHTA, CDR2 FQGTGA. Trimming stripped 5 bases from V and 0 bases from J, with 16 bases between. The CDR3 spans 16 residues.

The V gene is TRBV19, the J gene TRBJ2-3; D gene ambiguous. With 7 bases removed from V and 0 bases from J, the gap between germline ends came to 17 bases. Germline CDR1 and CDR2: LNHDA and SQIVND (reference sequence). The CDR3 is 16 amino acids. This CDR3 reads CASTSGIYRSTDTQYF. The CDR3 coding sequence is TGTGCCAGTACCTCTGGAATCTACCGCAGCACAGATACGCAGTATTTT.

V gene TRBV29-1 combines with J gene TRBJ1-4; D is perhaps TRBD1 (6 bases). This CDR3 comprises 15 residues. Germline CDR1 and CDR2: SQVTM and ANQGSEA. V dropped 3 bases and J dropped 6 bases, with 17 bases sitting between them. CDR3 sequence: CSVDVGGAEHEKLFF. Here the CDR3 DNA reads TGCAGCGTTGACGTCGGGGGCGCGGAGCATGAAAAACTGTTTTTT.

The J gene is TRBJ1-2, the V gene TRBV20-1, with 7 bases matching TRBD1. This CDR3 has 14 amino acids. V was pared by 3 bases and J by 8 bases, with 12 bases of the junction left unmatched. Per the germline V gene, CDR1 is DFQATT and CDR2 is SNEGSKA (reference sequence). The chain's CDR3 is CSAREKGAVRGYTF. The CDR3 nucleotides read TGCAGTGCTAGGGAAAAGGGGGCTGTGAGGGGCTACACCTTC.

This chain links TRBV28 with TRBJ2-7; D is possibly TRBD1 or TRBD2 (6 bases each). The CDR3 runs to 15 residues. CDR1 MDHEN and CDR2 SYDVKM come from the germline V gene. The V and J ends lost 6 bases and 1 base respectively, with 16 bases between them. CDR3 amino acids: CASSWDSGASYEQYF. Written as DNA, the CDR3 is TGTGCCAGCAGCTGGGACTCGGGGGCTTCCTACGAGCAGTACTTC. The whole variable domain, remainder taken from reference TRBV28 and TRBJ2-7, is DVKVTQSSRYLVKRTGEKVFLECVQDMDHENMFWYRQDPGLGLRLIYFSYDVKMKEKGDIPEGYSVSREKKERFSLILESASTNQTSMYLCASSWDSGASYEQYFGPGTRLTVT.

A few counts support this clonotype. The chain is built from TRBV23-1 and TRBJ1-1; TRBD1 is a possible D gene (6 bases). TRBV23-1 is an open reading frame whose function is uncertain. V lost 2 bases and J lost 10, with 26 bases in between. The CDR3 spans 17 residues. CDR3 sequence: CASSQDHRAIFVGGAFF. The DNA for the CDR3 is TGCGCCAGCAGTCAAGACCACAGGGCGATCTTCGTCGGTGGAGCTTTCTTT.

In its sample, this clonotype was seen many times. This chain uses TRBV7-3 with TRBJ2-3; TRBD1 agrees at 8 bases. From germline, CDR1 is SGHTA and CDR2 FQGTGA. V lost 5 bases, J lost 4 bases, and 11 bases stayed unmatched. The CDR3 loop spans 16 amino acids. The CDR3 protein is CASSPQGAKGADTQYF. In DNA form, the CDR3 reads TGTGCCAGCAGCCCCCAGGGGGCAAAGGGGGCAGATACGCAGTATTTT.

This chain links TRBV7-2 with TRBJ2-2; 12 bases fit TRBD2. The CDR3 is made up of 17 amino acids. V gave up 5 bases and J gave up 5 bases; unmatched junction bases: 9. CDR1 and CDR2 from the germline V gene are SGHTA and FQGNSA. The CDR3 reads CASSTTSGRILTGELFF. As DNA, the CDR3 is TGTGCCAGCAGCACGACTAGCGGGAGAATTTTGACCGGGGAGCTGTTTTTT.

This clonotype was recorded a few times. The chain combines TRBV9 with TRBJ1-1; weak D call: TRBD1 (6 bases). V was clipped by 6 bases and J by 5 bases, with 17 bases between them. Germline CDR1 SGDLS, CDR2 YYNGEE. The CDR3 spans 14 residues. CDR3 sequence reads: CASTPGGLGTEAFF. CDR3 nucleotides: TGTGCCAGCACCCCCGGGGGGCTTGGAACTGAAGCTTTCTTT.

This clonotype was observed at least ten times. The chain recombines TRBV18 with TRBJ2-2; D not resolved. The CDR3 sequence is 12 residues long. Trimming removed 4 bases from V and 4 bases from J, with 4 bases in between. Germline values: CDR1 KGHSH, CDR2 LQKENI. In nucleotides, the CDR3 is TGTGCCAGCTCACAAACCACCGGGGAGCTGTTTTTT. Protein sequence: CASSQTTGELFF.

This clonotype was observed at least ten times. J is TRBJ2-5 and V is TRBV7-2, with TRBD2 matching over 7 bases. V shed 4 bases and J 5 bases; nucleotides not matched to a gene: 7. The CDR3 runs to 14 residues. The germline CDR1 and CDR2 sequences are SGHTA and FQGNSA. CDR3 coding DNA: TGTGCCAGCAGCTCCGGGACTAAGCGTGAGACCCAGTACTTC. Translation gives CASSSGTKRETQYF.

In its sample, this clonotype was seen many times. This rearrangement joins TRBV20-1 to TRBJ1-1; no clear D. The CDR3 is 13 amino acids. CDR1 and CDR2 from the germline V gene are DFQATT and SNEGSKA (reference sequence). The V and J ends lost 0 bases and 1 base respectively, with 6 bases between them. The chain's CDR3 is CSARDTANTEAFF. The CDR3 coding sequence is TGCAGTGCTAGAGACACCGCGAACACTGAAGCTTTCTTT.

This clonotype was detected many times. V and J are TRBV15 and TRBJ1-2; TRBD1 is a possible D gene (5 bases). The CDR3 is made up of 13 amino acids. Germline values: CDR1 LNHNV, CDR2 YYDKDF (reference sequence). V was shortened by 6 bases and J by 5 bases, with 13 bases between the two germline ends. CDR3 nucleotides: TGTGCCACCAGACCGGGACTCCTTTATGGCTACACCTTC. Amino acids: CATRPGLLYGYTF. The full variable domain, rest sourced from reference TRBV15 and TRBJ1-2, is DAMVIQNPRYQVTQFGKPVTLSCSQTLNHNVMYWYQQKSSQAPKLLFHYYDKDFNNEADTPDNFQSRRPNTSFCFLDIRSPGLGDTAMYLCATRPGLLYGYTFGSGTRLTVV.

This clonotype was seen at least ten times. The chain has TRBV6-2 or TRBV6-3 and TRBJ1-1; 7 bases match TRBD1. Germline V CDR1 and CDR2: MNHEY, SVGEGT. Trimming at V came to 4 bases and at J to 5 bases, leaving 19 bases not matched to a gene. The CDR3 has 18 residues. DNA of the CDR3: TGTGCCAGCAGTTCAACGGTCCAGGGGGGGCGATTATGGACTGAAGCTTTCTTT. Translated, it gives CASSSTVQGGRLWTEAFF.

This clonotype was counted between two and nine times. The chain carries TRBV29-1 and TRBJ2-3; D remains ambiguous. The ends were cut back, 5 bases at V and 0 bases at J, with 9 bases in the middle. The length of the CDR3 is 13 residues. CDR1 SQVTM and CDR2 ANQGSEA come from the germline V gene. CDR3 sequence (DNA): TGCAGCGTTAGCTCTCCTAGCACAGATACGCAGTATTTT. Residues: CSVSSPSTDTQYF.

Many counts were recorded for this clonotype. CDR3 nucleotides: TGTGCCAGCAGTGAATTCGGGGTCTACAATGAGCAGTTCTTC. Translating it yields CASSEFGVYNEQFF. The chain combines TRBV6-1 with TRBJ2-1; maybe TRBD2 (5 bases). This CDR3 has 14 amino acids. V gave up 2 bases and J gave up 3 bases, with 8 bases separating them. Looked up from germline, CDR1 is MNHNS and CDR2 is SASEGT.

This clonotype was detected many times. This rearrangement joins TRBV14 to TRBJ2-3, with no clear D. The CDR3 sequence is 14 residues long. CDR1 is SGHDN and CDR2 is FVKESK in the germline V gene. Trimming stripped 0 bases from V and 11 bases from J, with 15 bases between. CDR3 sequence: CASSQDGPWIGQYF. The CDR3 bases are TGTGCCAGCAGCCAAGATGGCCCCTGGATTGGGCAGTATTTT.

Comment on this clonotype: A much larger clone lies one base from this, so it may be a read error. This chain links TRBV7-9 with TRBJ2-2; D not resolved. The germline gives CDR1 SEHNR, CDR2 FQNEAQ (reference sequence). This CDR3 spans 13 amino acids. V was pared by 6 bases and J by 4 bases, with 9 bases between. The CDR3 DNA reads TGTGCCAGCAGACATCGAAGCACCGGGGAGCTGTTTTTT. Translated: CASRHRSTGELFF.

This clonotype was seen a handful of times. The chain is built from TRBV28 and TRBJ2-2; no reliable D call. Trimming took 7 bases from V and 0 from J, leaving 9 bases between them. The CDR3 has 14 amino acids. Per the germline V gene, CDR1 is MDHEN and CDR2 is SYDVKM. For the CDR3, the DNA is TGTGCCAGCACCACTCCCCCGAACACCGGGGAGCTGTTTTTT. Translation gives CASTTPPNTGELFF. Combining the CDR3 with reference TRBV28 and TRBJ2-2 gives the whole variable domain DVKVTQSSRYLVKRTGEKVFLECVQDMDHENMFWYRQDPGLGLRLIYFSYDVKMKEKGDIPEGYSVSREKKERFSLILESASTNQTSMYLCASTTPPNTGELFFGEGSRLTVL.

The V gene is TRBV4-1, the J gene TRBJ1-1; D gene ambiguous. This CDR3 spans 17 amino acids. V dropped 4 bases and J dropped 0 bases, with 18 bases sitting between them. Germline V lookup: CDR1 MGHRA, CDR2 YSYEKL. The CDR3 region has the DNA TGCGCCAGCAGCCTTGTTTACGGGGTTGGGATGAACACTGAAGCTTTCTTT. Residues: CASSLVYGVGMNTEAFF.

The genes are TRBV24-1 and TRBJ2-1; 9 nucleotides agree with TRBD1. Germline trimming cut 4 bases from V and 6 bases from J; bases unmatched to any gene: 9. CDR1 is KGHDR and CDR2 is SFDVKD in the germline V gene. This CDR3 is built from 16 residues. CDR3 loop: CATSEPQGAGGNEQFF. CDR3 sequence (DNA): TGTGCCACCAGTGAGCCACAGGGGGCTGGGGGCAATGAGCAGTTCTTC.

On this clonotype itself: This may be a read error, as it is one base from a much larger clone. V and J are TRBV27 and TRBJ1-1; TRBD1 matches at 7 bases. The V gene's germline CDR1 is MNHEY and CDR2 SMNVEV (reference sequence). CDR3 length: 14 amino acids. In nucleotides, the CDR3 is TGTGCCAGCAGTCCCCGACAGGGTATCACTGAAGCTTACTTT. This gives the protein CASSPRQGITEAYF.

This clonotype was seen only a few times. The gene calls are TRBV11-2 and TRBJ2-5; no reliable D call. CDR1 is SGHAT and CDR2 is FQNNGV in the germline V gene. The CDR3 sequence is 12 residues long. Deletions cut 3 bases from V and 3 bases from J, with 5 bases between. The CDR3 protein is CASSLFEETQYF. The CDR3 DNA follows: TGTGCCAGCAGCTTGTTTGAAGAGACCCAGTACTTC. Complete variable domain (other parts from reference TRBV11-2 and TRBJ2-5): EAGVAQSPRYKIIEKRQSVAFWCNPISGHATLYWYQQILGQGPKLLIQFQNNGVVDDSQLPKDRFSAERLKGVDSTLKIQPAKLEDSAVYLCASSLFEETQYFGPGTRLLVL.

This clonotype has a count of ten or more. This chain joins TRBV27 and TRBJ2-3; TRBD1 matches 11 bases. V shed 0 bases, J shed 1 base, and the junction held 3 bases outside the gene matches. Looked up from germline, CDR1 is MNHEY and CDR2 is SMNVEV (reference sequence). The length of the CDR3 is 17 residues. The CDR3 sequence: CASSLSPGQGGTDTQYF. The CDR3 nucleotides are TGTGCCAGCAGTTTATCCCCGGGACAGGGGGGCACAGATACGCAGTATTTT.

This clonotype was picked up many times. The chain has TRBV20-1 and TRBJ2-5; D is unresolved. Germline assignment: CDR1 DFQATT and CDR2 SNEGSKA (reference sequence). V lost 0 bases and J lost 0, with 8 bases in between. The CDR3 has 14 residues. The CDR3 is CSARDFRDQETQYF. In nucleotides, the CDR3 is TGCAGTGCTAGAGATTTTAGGGACCAAGAGACCCAGTACTTC.